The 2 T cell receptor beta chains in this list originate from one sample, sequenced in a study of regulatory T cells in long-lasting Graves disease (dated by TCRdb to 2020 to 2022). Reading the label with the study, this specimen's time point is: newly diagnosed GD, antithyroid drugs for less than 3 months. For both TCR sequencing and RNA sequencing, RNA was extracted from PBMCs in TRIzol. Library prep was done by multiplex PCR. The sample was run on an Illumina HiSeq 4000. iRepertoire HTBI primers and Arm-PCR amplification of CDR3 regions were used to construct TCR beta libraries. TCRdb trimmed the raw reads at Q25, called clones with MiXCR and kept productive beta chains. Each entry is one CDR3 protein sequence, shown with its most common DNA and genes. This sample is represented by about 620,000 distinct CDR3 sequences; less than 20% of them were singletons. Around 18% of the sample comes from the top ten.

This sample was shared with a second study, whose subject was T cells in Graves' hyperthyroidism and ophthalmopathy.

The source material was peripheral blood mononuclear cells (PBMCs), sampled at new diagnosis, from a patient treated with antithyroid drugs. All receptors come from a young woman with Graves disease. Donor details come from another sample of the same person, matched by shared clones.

The chain's CDR3 is CASSLDGTPGANVLTF. The CDR3 region has the DNA TGCGCCAGCAGCTTGGACGGGACCCCTGGGGCCAACGTCCTGACTTTC. The chain couples TRBV5-1 to TRBJ2-6; D tentatively reads TRBD1 or TRBD2 (5 bases each). Trimming cost V 0 bases and J 2 bases, with 9 bases left between them. CDR1 SGHRS and CDR2 YFSETQ come from the germline V gene. This CDR3 contains 16 residues. The complete variable domain, with remaining parts taken from reference TRBV5-1 and TRBJ2-6, reads KAGVTQTPRYLIKTRGQQVTLSCSPISGHRSVSWYQQTPGQGLQFLFEYFSETQRNKGNFPGRFSGRQFSNSRSEMNVSTLELGDSALYLCASSLDGTPGANVLTFGAGSRLTVL.

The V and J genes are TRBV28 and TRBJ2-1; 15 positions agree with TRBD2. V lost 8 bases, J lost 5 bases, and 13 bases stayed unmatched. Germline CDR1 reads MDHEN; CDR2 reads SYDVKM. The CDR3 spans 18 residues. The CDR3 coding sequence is TGTGCCAGCGCAGGACTAGCGGGAGGGTTTTTGTCCAACAATGAGCAGTTCTTC. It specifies CASAGLAGGFLSNNEQFF.